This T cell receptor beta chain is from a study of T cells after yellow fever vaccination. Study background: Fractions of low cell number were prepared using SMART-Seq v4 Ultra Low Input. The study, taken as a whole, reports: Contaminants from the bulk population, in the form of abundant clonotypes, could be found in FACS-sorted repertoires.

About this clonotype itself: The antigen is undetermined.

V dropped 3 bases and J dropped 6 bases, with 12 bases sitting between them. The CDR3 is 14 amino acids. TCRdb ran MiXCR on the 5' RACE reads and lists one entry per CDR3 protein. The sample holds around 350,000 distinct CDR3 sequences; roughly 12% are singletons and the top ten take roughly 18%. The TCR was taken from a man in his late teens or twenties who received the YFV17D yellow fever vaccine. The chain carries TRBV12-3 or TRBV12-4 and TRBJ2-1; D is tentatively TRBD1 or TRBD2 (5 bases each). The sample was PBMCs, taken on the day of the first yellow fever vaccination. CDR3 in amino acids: CASSFQGAGNEQFF. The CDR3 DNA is TGTGCCAGCAGTTTCCAGGGAGCTGGCAATGAGCAGTTCTTC.